This TCR beta chain stems from a study of blood T cell repertoires in COVID-19. Across the whole study: From the United States, Italy and Spain came samples of acute and convalescent COVID-19.

In the study's own analysis: Estimation of nucleated cell counts was performed using reference gene primer amplification. Method: immunoSEQ multiplex PCR; TCRdb's copy keeps in-frame clones and lacks some. V and J calls plus clone size are reproduced from that table; the DNA served to infer D and trimming. The table has around 320,000 clones, about nine tenths seen once; the top ten hold approximately 2%. J gave up 4 bases and V 0 bases, and 6 bases lay outside the gene matches. Per the germline V gene, CDR1 is MGHRA and CDR2 is YSYEKL. The CDR3 spans 17 residues. V usage is TRBV4-1 and J usage is TRBJ2-2; 9 bases are a match to TRBD2. Sequencing was done on a sample of peripheral blood. The source of this sequence is a man younger than 35 with active or convalescent COVID-19. CDR3 sequence (DNA): TGCGCCAGCAGCCAAGACGAAGCGGGGGGAATCACCGGGGAGCTGTTTTTT. It encodes CASSQDEAGGITGELFF.